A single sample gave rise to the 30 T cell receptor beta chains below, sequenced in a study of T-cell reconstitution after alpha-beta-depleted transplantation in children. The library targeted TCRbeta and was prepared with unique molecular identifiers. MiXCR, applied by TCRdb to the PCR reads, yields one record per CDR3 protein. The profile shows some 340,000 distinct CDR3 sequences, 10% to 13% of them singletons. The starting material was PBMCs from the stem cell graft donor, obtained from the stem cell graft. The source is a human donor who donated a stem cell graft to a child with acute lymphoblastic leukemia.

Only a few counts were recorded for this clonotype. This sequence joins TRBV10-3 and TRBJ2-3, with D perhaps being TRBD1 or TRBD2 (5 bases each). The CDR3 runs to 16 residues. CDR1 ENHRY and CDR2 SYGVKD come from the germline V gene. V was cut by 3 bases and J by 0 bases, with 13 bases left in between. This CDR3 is CAISEVWGSSTDTQYF. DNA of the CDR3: TGTGCCATCAGTGAAGTCTGGGGGTCTAGCACAGATACGCAGTATTTT.

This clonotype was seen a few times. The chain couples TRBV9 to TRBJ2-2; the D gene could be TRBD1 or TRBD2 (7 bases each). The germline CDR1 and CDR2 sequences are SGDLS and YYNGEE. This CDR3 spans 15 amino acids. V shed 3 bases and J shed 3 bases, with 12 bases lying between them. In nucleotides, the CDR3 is TGTGCCAGCAGCGACCAGGGGGGGCACACCGGGGAGCTGTTTTTT. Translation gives CASSDQGGHTGELFF. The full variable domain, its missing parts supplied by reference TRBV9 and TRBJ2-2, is DSGVTQTPKHLITATGQRVTLRCSPRSGDLSVYWYQQSLDQGLQFLIQYYNGEERAKGNILERFSAQQFPDLHSELNLSSLELGDSALYFCASSDQGGHTGELFFGEGSRLTVL.

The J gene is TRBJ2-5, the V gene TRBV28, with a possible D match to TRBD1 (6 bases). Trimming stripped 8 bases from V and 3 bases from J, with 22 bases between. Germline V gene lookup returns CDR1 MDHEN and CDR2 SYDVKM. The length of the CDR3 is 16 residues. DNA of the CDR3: TGTGCCAGCTCCTTTAGATGGGGGAAGGGGGAAGAGACCCAGTACTTC. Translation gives CASSFRWGKGEETQYF.

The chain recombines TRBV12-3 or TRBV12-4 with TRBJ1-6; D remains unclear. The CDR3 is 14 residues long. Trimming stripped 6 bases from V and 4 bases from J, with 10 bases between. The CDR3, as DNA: TGTGCCAGCAGCCCCGGCACATATAATTCACCCCTCCACTTT. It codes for CASSPGTYNSPLHF.

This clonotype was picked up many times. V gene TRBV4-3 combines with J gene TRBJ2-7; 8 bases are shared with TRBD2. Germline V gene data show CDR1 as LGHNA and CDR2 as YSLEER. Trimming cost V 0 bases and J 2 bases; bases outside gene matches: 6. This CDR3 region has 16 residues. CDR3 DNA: TGCGCCAGCAGCCAAGACGCGCGGGGGGAAACCTACGAGCAGTACTTC. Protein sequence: CASSQDARGETYEQYF.

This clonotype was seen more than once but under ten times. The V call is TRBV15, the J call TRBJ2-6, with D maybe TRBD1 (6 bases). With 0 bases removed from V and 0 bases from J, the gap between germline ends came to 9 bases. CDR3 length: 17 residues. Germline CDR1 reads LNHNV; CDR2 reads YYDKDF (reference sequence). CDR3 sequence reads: CATSRDRGGSGANVLTF. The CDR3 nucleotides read TGTGCCACCAGCAGAGATCGAGGGGGCTCTGGGGCCAACGTCCTGACTTTC.

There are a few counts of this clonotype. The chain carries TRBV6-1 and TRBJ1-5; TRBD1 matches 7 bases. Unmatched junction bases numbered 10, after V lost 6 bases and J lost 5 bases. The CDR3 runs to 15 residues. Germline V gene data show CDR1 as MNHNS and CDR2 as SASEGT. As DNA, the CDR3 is TGTGCCAGCAGCAGGGGGGACCTAGGGGATCAGCCCCAGCATTTT. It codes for CASSRGDLGDQPQHF.

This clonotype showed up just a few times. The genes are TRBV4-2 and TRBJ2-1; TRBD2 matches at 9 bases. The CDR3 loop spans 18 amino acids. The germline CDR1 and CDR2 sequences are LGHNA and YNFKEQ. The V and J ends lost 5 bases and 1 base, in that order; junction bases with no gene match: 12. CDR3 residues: CASSSGWGREGSYNEQFF. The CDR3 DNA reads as TGTGCCAGCAGCTCGGGTTGGGGGCGGGAGGGGTCCTACAATGAGCAGTTCTTC.

CDR3 sequence: CASSFPYQETQYF. DNA for the CDR3: TGCGCCAGCAGCTTCCCGTACCAAGAGACCCAGTACTTC. The rearrangement links TRBV5-1 to TRBJ2-5; D gene uncertain. Per the germline V gene, CDR1 is SGHRS and CDR2 is YFSETQ. The V end was cut by 2 bases, the J end by 0 bases, with 5 bases between. This CDR3 has 13 residues.

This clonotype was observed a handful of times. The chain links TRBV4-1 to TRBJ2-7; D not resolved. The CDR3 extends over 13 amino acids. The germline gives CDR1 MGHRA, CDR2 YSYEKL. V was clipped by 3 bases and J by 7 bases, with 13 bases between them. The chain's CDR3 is CASSQAAAGEQYF. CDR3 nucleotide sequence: TGCGCCAGCAGCCAGGCCGCAGCCGGGGAGCAGTACTTC.

The CDR3 is CASTKTSGGSYNEQFF. In nucleotides, the CDR3 is TGTGCCAGCACCAAGACTAGCGGGGGATCCTACAATGAGCAGTTCTTC. The chain carries TRBV6-2 or TRBV6-3 and TRBJ2-1, with TRBD2 identical over 12 bases. Germline V lookup: CDR1 MNHEY, CDR2 SVGEGT. Unmatched junction bases numbered 5, after V lost 7 bases and J lost 1 base. The CDR3 loop spans 16 amino acids.

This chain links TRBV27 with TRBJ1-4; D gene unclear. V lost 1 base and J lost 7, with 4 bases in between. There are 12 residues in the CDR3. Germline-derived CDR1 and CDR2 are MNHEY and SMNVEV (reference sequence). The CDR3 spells CASSLFREKLFF. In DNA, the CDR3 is TGTGCCAGCAGTTTATTCCGTGAAAAACTGTTTTTT.

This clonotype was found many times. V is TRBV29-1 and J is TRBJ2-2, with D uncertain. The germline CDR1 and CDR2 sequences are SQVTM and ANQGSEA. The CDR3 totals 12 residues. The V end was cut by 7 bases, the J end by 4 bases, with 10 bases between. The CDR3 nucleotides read TGCAGCGCTTTAGCAGCCACCGGGGAGCTGTTTTTT. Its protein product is CSALAATGELFF.

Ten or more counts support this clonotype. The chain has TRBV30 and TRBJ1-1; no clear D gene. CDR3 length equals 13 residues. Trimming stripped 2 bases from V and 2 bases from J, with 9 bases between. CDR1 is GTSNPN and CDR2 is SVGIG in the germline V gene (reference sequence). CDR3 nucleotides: TGTGCCTGGAGTCTAGAGGGTAACACTGAAGCTTTCTTT. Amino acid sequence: CAWSLEGNTEAFF. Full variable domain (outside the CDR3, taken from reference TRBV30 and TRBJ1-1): SQTIHQWPATLVQPVGSPLSLECTVEGTSNPNLYWYRQAAGRGLQLLFYSVGIGQISSEVPQNLSASRPQDRQFILSSKKLLLSDSGFYLCAWSLEGNTEAFFGQGTRLTVV.

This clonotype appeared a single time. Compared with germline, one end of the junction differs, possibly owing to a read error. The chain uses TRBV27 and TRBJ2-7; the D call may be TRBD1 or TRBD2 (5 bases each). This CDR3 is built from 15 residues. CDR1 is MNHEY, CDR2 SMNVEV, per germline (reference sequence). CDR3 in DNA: TGTGCCAGCGGTTTAGTAGGGGCTAGCAGCTACGAGCAGTACTTC. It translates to CASGLVGASSYEQYF.

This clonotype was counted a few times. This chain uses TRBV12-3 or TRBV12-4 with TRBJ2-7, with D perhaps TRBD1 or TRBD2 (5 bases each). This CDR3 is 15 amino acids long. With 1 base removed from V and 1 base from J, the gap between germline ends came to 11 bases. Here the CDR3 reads CASSLVGTTSYEQYF. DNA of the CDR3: TGTGCCAGCAGTTTAGTCGGGACGACATCCTACGAGCAGTACTTC.

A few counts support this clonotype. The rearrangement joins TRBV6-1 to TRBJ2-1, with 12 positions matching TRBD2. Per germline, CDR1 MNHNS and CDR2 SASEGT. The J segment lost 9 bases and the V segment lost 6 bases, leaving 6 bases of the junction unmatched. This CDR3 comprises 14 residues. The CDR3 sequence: CASSLAGGEGEQFF. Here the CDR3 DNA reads TGTGCCAGCAGCCTAGCGGGAGGGGAGGGTGAGCAGTTCTTC.

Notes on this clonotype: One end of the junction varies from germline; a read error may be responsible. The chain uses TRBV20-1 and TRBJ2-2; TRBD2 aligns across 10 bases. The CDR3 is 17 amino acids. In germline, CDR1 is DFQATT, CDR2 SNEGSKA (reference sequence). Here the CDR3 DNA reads TGCTGTGCTAGAGTGATGAGGACTAGCGGAAACACCGGGGAGCTGTTTTTT. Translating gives CCARVMRTSGNTGELFF.

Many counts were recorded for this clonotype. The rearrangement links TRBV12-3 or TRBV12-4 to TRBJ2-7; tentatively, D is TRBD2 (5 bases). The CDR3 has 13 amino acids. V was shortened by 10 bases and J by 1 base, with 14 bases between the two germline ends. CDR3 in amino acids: CATAPTGSYEQYF. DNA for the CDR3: TGTGCCACCGCGCCCACGGGATCCTACGAGCAGTACTTC.

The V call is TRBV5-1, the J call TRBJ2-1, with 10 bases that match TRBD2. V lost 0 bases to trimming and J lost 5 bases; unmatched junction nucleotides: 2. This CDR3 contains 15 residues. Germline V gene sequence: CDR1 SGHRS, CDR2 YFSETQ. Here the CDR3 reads CASSLASGRHNEQFF. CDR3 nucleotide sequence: TGCGCCAGCAGCTTGGCTAGCGGGAGACACAATGAGCAGTTCTTC.

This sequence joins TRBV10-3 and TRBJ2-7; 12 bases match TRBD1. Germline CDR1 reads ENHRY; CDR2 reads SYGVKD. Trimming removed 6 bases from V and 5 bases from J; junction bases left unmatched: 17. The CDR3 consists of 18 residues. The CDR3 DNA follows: TGTGCCATCAGGGCGACCGGGACAGGGGGCGCTTCTAACCACGAGCAGTACTTC. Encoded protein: CAIRATGTGGASNHEQYF.

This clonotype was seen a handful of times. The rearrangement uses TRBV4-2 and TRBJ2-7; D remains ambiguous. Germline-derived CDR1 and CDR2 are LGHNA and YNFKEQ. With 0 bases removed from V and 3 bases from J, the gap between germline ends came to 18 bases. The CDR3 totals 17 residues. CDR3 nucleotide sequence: TGTGCCAGCAGCCAAGATCCTCACAGCTCCGTGATCTACGAGCAGTACTTC. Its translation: CASSQDPHSSVIYEQYF.

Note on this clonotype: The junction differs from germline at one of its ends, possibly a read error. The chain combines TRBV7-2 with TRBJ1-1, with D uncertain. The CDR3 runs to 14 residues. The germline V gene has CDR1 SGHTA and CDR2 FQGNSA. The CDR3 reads CATSTQRMNTEAFF. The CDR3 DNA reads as TGTGCCACCAGCACCCAGAGAATGAACACTGAAGCTTTCTTT.

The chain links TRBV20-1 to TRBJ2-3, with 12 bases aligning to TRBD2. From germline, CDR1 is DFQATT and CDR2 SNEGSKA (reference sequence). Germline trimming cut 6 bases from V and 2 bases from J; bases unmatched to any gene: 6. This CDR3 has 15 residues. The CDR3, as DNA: TGCAGTGCCCCCGGACTAGCGGGAATCACAGATACGCAGTATTTT. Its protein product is CSAPGLAGITDTQYF.

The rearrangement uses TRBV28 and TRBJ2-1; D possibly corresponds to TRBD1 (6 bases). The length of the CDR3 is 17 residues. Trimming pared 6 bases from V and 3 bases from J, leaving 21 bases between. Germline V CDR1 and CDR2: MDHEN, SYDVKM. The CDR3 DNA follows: TGTGCCAGCAGAAAGACTCCGGGCTACAGGGTCTACAATGAGCAGTTCTTC. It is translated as CASRKTPGYRVYNEQFF.

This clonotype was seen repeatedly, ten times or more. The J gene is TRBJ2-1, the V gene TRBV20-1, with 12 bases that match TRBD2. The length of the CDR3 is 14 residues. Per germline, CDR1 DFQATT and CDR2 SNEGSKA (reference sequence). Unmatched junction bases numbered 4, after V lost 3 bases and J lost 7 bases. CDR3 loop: CSASPLAGGNEQFF. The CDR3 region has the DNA TGCAGTGCTAGTCCGCTAGCGGGAGGGAATGAGCAGTTCTTC.

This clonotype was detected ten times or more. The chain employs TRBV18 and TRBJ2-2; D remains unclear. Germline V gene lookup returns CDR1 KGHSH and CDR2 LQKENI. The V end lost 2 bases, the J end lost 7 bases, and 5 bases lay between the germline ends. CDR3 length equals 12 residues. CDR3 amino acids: CASSPTDGELFF. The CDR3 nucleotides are TGTGCCAGCTCACCAACCGACGGGGAGCTGTTTTTT.

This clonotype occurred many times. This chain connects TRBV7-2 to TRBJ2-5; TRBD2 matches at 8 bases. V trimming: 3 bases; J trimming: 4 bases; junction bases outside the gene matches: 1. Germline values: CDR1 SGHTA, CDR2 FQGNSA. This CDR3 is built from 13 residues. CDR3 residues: CASSFGGAETQYF. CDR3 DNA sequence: TGTGCCAGCAGCTTCGGGGGGGCAGAGACCCAGTACTTC.

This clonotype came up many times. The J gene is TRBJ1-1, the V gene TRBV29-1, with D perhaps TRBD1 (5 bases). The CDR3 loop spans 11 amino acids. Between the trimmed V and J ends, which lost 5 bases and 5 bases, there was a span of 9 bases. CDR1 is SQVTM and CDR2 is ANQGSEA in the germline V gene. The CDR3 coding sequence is TGCAGCGTTCACAGGAGGACTGAAGCTTTCTTT. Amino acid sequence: CSVHRRTEAFF. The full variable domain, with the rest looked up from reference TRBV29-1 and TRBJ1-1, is SAVISQKPSRDICQRGTSLTIQCQVDSQVTMMFWYRQQPGQSLTLIATANQGSEATYESGFVIDKFPISRPNLTFSTLTVSNMSPEDSSIYLCSVHRRTEAFFGQGTRLTVV.

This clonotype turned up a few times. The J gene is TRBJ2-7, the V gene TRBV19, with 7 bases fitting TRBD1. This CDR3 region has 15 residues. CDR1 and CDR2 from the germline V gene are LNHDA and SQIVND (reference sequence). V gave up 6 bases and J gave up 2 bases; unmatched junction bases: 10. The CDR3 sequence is CASRPGQAATYEQYF. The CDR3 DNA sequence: TGTGCCAGTAGACCAGGACAGGCGGCTACCTACGAGCAGTACTTC.